This is a list of T cell receptor beta chains from one sample in a study of blood T cell repertoires in COVID-19. Assay used: immunoSEQ multiplex PCR; TCRdb lists only in-frame clones, some missing. The table lists more than 70,000 clones, 80% to 95% of them singletons. The specimen was peripheral blood. The origin of the receptors is a woman older than 75 with acute or convalescent COVID-19. The CDR3 runs from the conserved cysteine through the conserved F or W. Not all rows give a size; the values are once, few, many and, for expanded clones, a class.

NA,TRBV29-1,TRBJ1-1,CSVWTGMNTEAFF
NA,TRBV11-2,TRBJ1-2,CASSARQGGNYGYTF
NA,TRBV5-4,TRBJ2-1,CASSQSNEQFF
NA,TRBV4-3,TRBJ1-1,CASSHNRGTEAFF
NA,TRBV28,TRBJ2-5,CASSGTRETQYF
NA,TRBV2,TRBJ2-7,CASSYDRGLEQYF
few,TRBV4-1,TRBJ1-5,CASSQDIVGRHNQPQHF
NA,TRBV28,TRBJ2-1,CASVGGANEGVRQFF
NA,TRBV6-5,TRBJ2-7,CASRAGLYDEQYF
NA,TRBV7-9,TRBJ1-5,CASSLGLNQPQHF
NA,TRBV3-1/TRBV3-2,TRBJ2-7,CASSQGLYEQYF
NA,TRBV6-6,TRBJ1-6,CASSYSGTGGSPLHF
NA,TRBV7-6,TRBJ2-1,CASSLARRGQGVYNEQFF
NA,TRBV12-3/TRBV12-4,TRBJ1-2,CASSQQGLYGYTF
NA,TRBV27,TRBJ1-6,CASSLSPRGPASHTNSPLHF
NA,TRBV6-5,TRBJ1-4,CASSPGLTNEKLFF
NA,TRBV7-2,TRBJ2-7,CASSFQQGEQYF
NA,TRBV6-5,TRBJ1-1,CASSRHRNTEAFF
NA,TRBV19,TRBJ2-4,CASSPNVGRVGKNIQYF
NA,TRBV6-5,TRBJ1-2,CASSYSVASYTF
NA,TRBV6-5,TRBJ1-1,CASRTKEDTEAFF
NA,TRBV4-1,TRBJ2-7,CASSQDQHRGRGQYF
NA,TRBV7-3,TRBJ2-7,CASSLNGNSFYEQYF
NA,TRBV19,TRBJ1-2,CASSVQDSANYGYTF
NA,TRBV2,TRBJ2-1,CASSALNEQFF
NA,TRBV11-3,TRBJ2-1,CASSLGTGGEQFF
NA,TRBV20-1,TRBJ1-1,CSAWAGYEAFF